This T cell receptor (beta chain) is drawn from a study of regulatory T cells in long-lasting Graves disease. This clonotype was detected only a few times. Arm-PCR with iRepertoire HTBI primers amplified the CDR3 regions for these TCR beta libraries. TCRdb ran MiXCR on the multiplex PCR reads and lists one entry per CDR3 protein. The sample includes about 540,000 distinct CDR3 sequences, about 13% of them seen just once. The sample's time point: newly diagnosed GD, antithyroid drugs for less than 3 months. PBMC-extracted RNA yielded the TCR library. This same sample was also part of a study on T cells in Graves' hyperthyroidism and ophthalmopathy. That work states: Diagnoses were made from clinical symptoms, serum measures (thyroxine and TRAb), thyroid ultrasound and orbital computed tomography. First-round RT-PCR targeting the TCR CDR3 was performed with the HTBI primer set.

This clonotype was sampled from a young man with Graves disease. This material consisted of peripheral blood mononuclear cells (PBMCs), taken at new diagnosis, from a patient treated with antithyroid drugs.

In DNA form, the CDR3 reads TGTGCCAGCAGCTCCCGCGGTGGACATAGCTCCTACGAGCAGTACTTC. Translation: CASSSRGGHSSYEQYF. The chain carries TRBV7-9 and TRBJ2-7; D perhaps matches TRBD1 (5 bases). The CDR3 sequence is 16 residues long. V gave up 4 bases and J gave up 0 bases, with 16 bases separating them. CDR1 and CDR2 (germline): SEHNR, FQNEAQ (reference sequence). The full variable domain, in which reference TRBV7-9 and TRBJ2-7 provide the parts outside the CDR3, is DTGVSQNPRHKITKRGQNVTFRCDPISEHNRLYWYRQTLGQGPEFLTYFQNEAQLEKSRLLSDRFSAERPKGSFSTLEIQRTEQGDSAMYLCASSSRGGHSSYEQYFGPGTRLTVT.